One sample yielded the 29 T cell receptor beta chains listed below, sequenced in a study of T cells after yellow fever vaccination. A single record per CDR3 protein comes from TCRdb applying MiXCR to the 5' RACE reads. The table shows more than 350,000 distinct CDR3 sequences, with 11% occurring only once. The material sequenced was PBMCs, taken on the day of the first yellow fever vaccination. Receptors were obtained from a man aged 18 to 29 who received the YFV17D yellow fever vaccine.

The V and J genes are TRBV6-1 and TRBJ2-3; 7 bases are shared with TRBD1. CDR3 length: 14 residues. V gave up 9 bases and J gave up 2 bases; unmatched junction bases: 8. CDR1 and CDR2 from the germline V gene are MNHNS and SASEGT. In DNA form, the CDR3 reads TGTGCCAGTTGGACAGGCCCCTTCACAGATACGCAGTATTTT. Its translation is CASWTGPFTDTQYF.

This chain uses TRBV27 with TRBJ1-1, with 9 bases matching TRBD1. Per the germline V gene, CDR1 is MNHEY and CDR2 is SMNVEV (reference sequence). V was pared by 6 bases and J by 0 bases, with 5 bases of the junction left unmatched. CDR3 size: 15 residues. The CDR3 nucleotides are TGTGCCAGCAGAGGGGGACAGGGTATGAACACTGAAGCTTTCTTT. It encodes CASRGGQGMNTEAFF.

V and J are TRBV28 and TRBJ2-5; D is perhaps TRBD1 (7 bases). The CDR3 has 18 residues. Germline assignment: CDR1 MDHEN and CDR2 SYDVKM. Between the trimmed V and J ends, which lost 4 bases and 4 bases, there was a span of 25 bases. The CDR3 bases are TGTGCCAGCAGTTCGACAGGGTCTCTCGGGGGAAACCGAGAGACCCAGTACTTC. It specifies CASSSTGSLGGNRETQYF.

This clonotype has at least ten counts. The chain is built from TRBV5-1 and TRBJ1-1, with D perhaps matching TRBD1 (5 bases). With 4 bases removed from V and 1 base from J, the gap between germline ends came to 14 bases. CDR3 length: 15 residues. The germline V gene encodes CDR1 SGHRS and CDR2 YFSETQ. CDR3 in amino acids: CASSPYRFPNTEAFF. DNA of the CDR3: TGCGCCAGCAGCCCCTACAGGTTTCCGAACACTGAAGCTTTCTTT.

This clonotype was observed a handful of times. The chain employs TRBV18 and TRBJ2-3; 7 bases are shared with TRBD2. The CDR3 extends over 16 amino acids. Germline CDR1 KGHSH, CDR2 LQKENI. J was trimmed by 2 bases and V by 1 base; bases with no gene match: 6. The CDR3, as DNA: TGTGCCAGCTCACCACTAGGACTAGGCCCCACAGATACGCAGTATTTT. This gives the protein CASSPLGLGPTDTQYF.

The chain joins TRBV7-9 to TRBJ1-1; D might be TRBD1 (5 bases). V was clipped by 3 bases and J by 5 bases, with 16 bases between them. The CDR3 contains 15 residues. The germline CDR1 and CDR2 sequences are SEHNR and FQNEAQ (reference sequence). The CDR3 here is CASSFPGLGETEAFF. CDR3 DNA: TGTGCCAGCAGCTTCCCGGGACTGGGAGAGACTGAAGCTTTCTTT.

In this sample, this clonotype turned up many times. One base away lies a much larger clone, so this may be a sequencing read error. This rearrangement joins TRBV7-2 to TRBJ2-1, with 7 positions matching TRBD1. Germline V gene sequence: CDR1 SGHTA, CDR2 FQGNSA. There are 13 residues in the CDR3. Trimming removed 5 bases from V and 5 bases from J; junction bases left unmatched: 3. The CDR3 here is CASSKGQHNEQFF. The CDR3 DNA follows: TGTGCCAGCAGCAAGGGACAGCACAATGAGCAGTTCTTC.

V usage is TRBV11-2 and J usage is TRBJ1-5; D call uncertain. Trimming cost V 0 bases and J 6 bases, with 12 bases left between them. Germline values: CDR1 SGHAT, CDR2 FQNNGV. The CDR3 has 15 amino acids. The CDR3 spells CASSLDPQSGQPQHF. The CDR3 DNA reads TGTGCCAGCAGCTTAGACCCCCAGAGTGGTCAGCCCCAGCATTTT.

This clonotype occurred many times. The chain uses TRBV5-1 and TRBJ2-5, with 9 positions matching TRBD2. The germline V gene encodes CDR1 SGHRS and CDR2 YFSETQ. The trim removed 2 bases at V and 1 base at J, leaving 3 bases unmatched. The length of the CDR3 is 15 residues. This chain's CDR3 is CASSFLRGGQETQYF. In DNA form, the CDR3 reads TGCGCCAGCAGCTTTTTGCGGGGGGGCCAAGAGACCCAGTACTTC.

The rearrangement links TRBV3-1 to TRBJ2-7, with 10 bases identical to TRBD1. In germline, CDR1 is LGHDT, CDR2 YNNKEL (reference sequence). V gave up 2 bases and J gave up 5 bases; unmatched junction bases: 6. The CDR3 totals 15 residues. The CDR3 sequence: CASSQPTGGRNEQYF. The CDR3 DNA reads as TGTGCCAGCAGCCAACCGACAGGGGGCCGGAACGAGCAGTACTTC.

There are a few counts of this clonotype. V and J are TRBV7-2 and TRBJ2-2, with TRBD2 matching 11 bases. From germline, CDR1 is SGHTA and CDR2 FQGNSA. V shed 5 bases, J shed 4 bases, and the junction held 6 bases outside the gene matches. The CDR3 spans 16 residues. Here the CDR3 DNA reads TGTGCCAGCAGCAGAACTAGCGGGGGTGTCACCGGGGAGCTGTTTTTT. It encodes CASSRTSGGVTGELFF.

This chain connects TRBV19 to TRBJ1-6; 10 bases map to TRBD1. V shed 5 bases and J 10 bases; nucleotides not matched to a gene: 11. Germline V lookup: CDR1 LNHDA, CDR2 SQIVND (reference sequence). The CDR3 has 16 residues. The CDR3 sequence is CASSPIRQGAGSPLHF. The CDR3 coding sequence is TGTGCCAGTAGTCCCATTAGACAGGGGGCAGGATCACCCCTCCACTTT.

V usage is TRBV7-2 and J usage is TRBJ1-3, with D possibly matching TRBD1 (6 bases). Germline CDR1 SGHTA, CDR2 FQGNSA. CDR3 length equals 14 residues. The ends were cut back, 5 bases at V and 4 bases at J, with 12 bases in the middle. CDR3 region: CASSPTGRGNTIYF. In DNA, the CDR3 is TGTGCCAGCAGCCCCACAGGGAGGGGAAACACCATATATTTT.

This clonotype was observed at least ten times. The chain joins TRBV5-1 to TRBJ1-2; D is possibly TRBD1 (5 bases). The germline V gene has CDR1 SGHRS and CDR2 YFSETQ. Trimming took off 5 bases at V and 4 bases at J, with 6 bases between the two ends. The CDR3 totals 11 residues. The CDR3 nucleotides are TGCGCCAGCAGAGGGGTCTATGGCTACACCTTC. It is translated as CASRGVYGYTF.

This clonotype was picked up a small number of times. The chain links TRBV2 to TRBJ2-2, with D possibly being TRBD1 (6 bases). CDR3 length: 12 residues. CDR1 is SNHLY, CDR2 FYNNEI, per germline. V lost 3 bases to trimming and J lost 8 bases, with 7 bases between them. CDR3 region: CASSDRGGELFF. The CDR3 nucleotides are TGTGCCAGCAGTGACAGGGGAGGGGAGCTGTTTTTT.

The sample holds many counts of this clonotype. The genes are TRBV4-1 and TRBJ2-3; TRBD2 matches 11 bases. In germline, CDR1 is MGHRA, CDR2 YSYEKL. The CDR3 has 14 amino acids. V gave up 7 bases and J gave up 4 bases; unmatched junction bases: 4. CDR3: CASNSGGGPDTQYF. In nucleotides, the CDR3 is TGCGCCAGCAATAGCGGGGGGGGCCCAGATACGCAGTATTTT.

In its sample, this clonotype was seen many times. The chain joins TRBV5-5 to TRBJ2-3; D may be TRBD1 or TRBD2 (5 bases each). The CDR3 extends over 15 amino acids. Looked up from germline, CDR1 is SGHKS and CDR2 is YYEKEE (reference sequence). Trimming cost V 4 bases and J 6 bases, with 18 bases left between them. The CDR3 sequence: CASSRGVSGSDTQYF. DNA of the CDR3: TGTGCCAGCAGCCGAGGGGTCTCGGGTTCGGATACGCAGTATTTT.

This clonotype was detected a few times. The CDR3 is CASSPGLAGEQYF. Written as DNA, the CDR3 is TGTGCCAGCAGCCCTGGACTAGCGGGCGAGCAGTACTTC. The genes are TRBV5-4 and TRBJ2-7; 11 positions agree with TRBD2. Germline CDR1 and CDR2: SGHNT and YYREEE (reference sequence). V shed 4 bases and J 6 bases; nucleotides not matched to a gene: 3. The CDR3 covers 13 residues.

The chain links TRBV9 to TRBJ1-1, with D possibly TRBD1 on 6 matching bases. V was shortened by 0 bases and J by 7 bases, with 13 bases between the two germline ends. Germline-derived CDR1 and CDR2 are SGDLS and YYNGEE. CDR3 length: 14 amino acids. The CDR3 protein is CASSVEVTGDEAFF. The CDR3 region has the DNA TGTGCCAGCAGCGTAGAGGTGACAGGTGATGAAGCTTTCTTT.

This clonotype was detected only a few times. The chain is built from TRBV5-8 and TRBJ2-7; no reliable D call. Germline V lookup: CDR1 SGHTS, CDR2 YDEGEE. The CDR3 spans 16 residues. Between the trimmed V and J ends, which lost 7 bases and 2 bases, there was a span of 22 bases. The CDR3 DNA follows: TGTGCCAGCCTCCCGGCCTCCACTTCTTGGCCCTACGAGCAGTACGTC. Its translation: CASLPASTSWPYEQYV.

This clonotype has just a few counts. The CDR3 protein is CASSESRNQPQHF. CDR3 bases: TGTGCCAGCAGTGAATCCCGCAATCAGCCCCAGCATTTT. The chain has TRBV6-1 and TRBJ1-5; D is uncertain. The CDR3 has 13 residues. Looked up from germline, CDR1 is MNHNS and CDR2 is SASEGT. Trimming cost V 2 bases and J 2 bases, with 4 bases left between them.

J is TRBJ2-2 and V is TRBV20-1; weak D call: TRBD1 (6 bases). Trimming removed 4 bases at V and 2 bases at J, with 17 bases between. CDR3 length: 16 residues. Germline loops: CDR1 DFQATT, CDR2 SNEGSKA (reference sequence). The CDR3 loop reads CSATSPGRGNTGELFF. CDR3 coding DNA: TGCAGTGCTACCTCCCCCGGCAGGGGAAACACCGGGGAGCTGTTTTTT.

This chain connects TRBV10-3 to TRBJ1-2; a weak D match, TRBD1 (6 bases). The ends were cut back, 8 bases at V and 8 bases at J, with 15 bases in the middle. There are 12 residues in the CDR3. Germline lookup yields CDR1 ENHRY and CDR2 SYGVKD. CDR3 DNA: TGTGCCATCGGGGGGCTGGGGAGAGGCTACACCTTC. Protein: CAIGGLGRGYTF.

This rearrangement joins TRBV20-1 to TRBJ2-2; a weak D match, TRBD1 (5 bases). Germline lookup yields CDR1 DFQATT and CDR2 SNEGSKA (reference sequence). The germline V and J ends were trimmed by 3 bases and 4 bases, with 15 bases remaining between them. The CDR3 consists of 15 residues. The CDR3 region is CSARMGQGGTGELFF. The DNA of the CDR3 is TGCAGTGCTAGGATGGGGCAGGGCGGCACCGGGGAGCTGTTTTTT.

The rearrangement links TRBV20-1 to TRBJ2-3, with a possible D match to TRBD2 (6 bases). The germline gives CDR1 DFQATT, CDR2 SNEGSKA (reference sequence). The CDR3 runs 12 residues. The CDR3 reads CGGTGKGDTQYF. The CDR3 DNA reads as TGCGGGGGGACGGGGAAGGGGGATACGCAGTATTTT.

This rearrangement joins TRBV3-1 to TRBJ2-1, with unresolved D. CDR3 length equals 13 residues. V lost 3 bases, J lost 4 bases, and 7 bases lay in between. Germline values: CDR1 LGHDT, CDR2 YNNKEL (reference sequence). CDR3 in amino acids: CASSHSGYNEQFF. The CDR3, as DNA: TGTGCCAGCAGCCATTCTGGGTACAATGAGCAGTTCTTC.

This clonotype was recorded at least ten times. The chain employs TRBV6-1 and TRBJ1-5; TRBD1 aligns across 7 bases. The CDR3 consists of 14 residues. V shed 4 bases and J 5 bases; nucleotides not matched to a gene: 5. Germline CDR1 reads MNHNS; CDR2 reads SASEGT. Here the CDR3 DNA reads TGTGCCAGCAGTGGCGACAGGGAATATCAGCCCCAGCATTTT. Translating gives CASSGDREYQPQHF.

The chain uses TRBV5-6 and TRBJ2-3; D possibly matches TRBD1 or TRBD2 (5 bases each). Trimming shortened V by 2 bases and J by 0 bases, and 10 bases separated the two germline ends. The CDR3 is made up of 15 amino acids. Germline CDR1 reads SGHDT; CDR2 reads YYEEEE. CDR3 region: CASSLSRESTDTQYF. The CDR3, as DNA: TGTGCCAGCAGCTTAAGCAGGGAGAGCACAGATACGCAGTATTTT.

The rearrangement joins TRBV20-1 to TRBJ1-6, with 8 positions matching TRBD1. This CDR3 comprises 15 residues. Germline CDR1 reads DFQATT; CDR2 reads SNEGSKA (reference sequence). V lost 5 bases to trimming and J lost 6 bases; unmatched junction nucleotides: 9. CDR3 residues: CSAFGQGFRNSPLHF. The CDR3 nucleotides read TGCAGTGCTTTCGGACAGGGCTTCCGTAATTCACCCCTCCACTTT.